This T cell receptor beta chain was observed in a study of shared clonotypes between healthy human individuals. Whole-study results and caveats: Sorted-subset sequencing was shown by rarefaction to be incomplete despite large depth. Researchers found naive subsets generally carried larger estimated richness than memory subsets.

With respect to this clone: Its antigen is not known.

Germline CDR1 is MNHEY and CDR2 is SVGAGI. This CDR3 has 15 amino acids. V lost 2 bases to trimming and J lost 5 bases, with 16 bases between them. Method: immunoSEQ multiplex PCR; TCRdb's copy keeps in-frame clones and lacks some. The sample has 550,000 to 800,000 clones, around 72% seen once. The sequence derives from a woman aged 25 to 39 in good health. The specimen was memory CD4+ T cells sorted from blood. The subset is: CD45RA-negative fraction. The gene calls are TRBV6-5 and TRBJ2-7; D remains unclear. The DNA of the CDR3 is TGTGCCAGCAGTTACCCTGGGGTGGGGTTGAACGAGCAGTACTTC. Protein sequence: CASSYPGVGLNEQYF.